Listed below are T cell receptor beta chains from one sample, sequenced in a study of blood T cell repertoires in COVID-19. The method was immunoSEQ multiplex PCR; TCRdb's version includes in-frame clones alone and lacks a portion of them. The sample lists 140,000 or so clones, 80% seen once, with about 4% in the top ten. Material for sequencing was peripheral blood. Receptor source: a man between 65 and 80 years old who had recovered from COVID-19. The CDR3 runs from the conserved cysteine through the conserved F or W. Each record gives: V gene, CDR3 length, D gene, J gene, clone size, CDR3 protein, CDR3 DNA. D genes are given only for firm matches. Size is stated for part of the rows, as once, few or many counts, or as a class when the clone is expanded.

V: TRBV6-6; length: 14; D: .; J: TRBJ2-7; size: .; CDR3: CASSNWGDSREQYF; DNA: TGTGCCAGCAGTAACTGGGGGGACAGTCGCGAGCAGTACTTC
V: TRBV6-5; length: 15; D: .; J: TRBJ2-1; size: .; CDR3: CASSYSSSSYNEQFF; DNA: TGTGCCAGCAGTTACTCGTCGAGCTCCTACAATGAGCAGTTCTTC
V: TRBV3-1/TRBV3-2; length: 16; D: TRBD2; J: TRBJ2-1; size: few; CDR3: CASSQGRLAGANEQFF; DNA: TGTGCCAGCAGCCAAGGTCGTCTAGCGGGAGCGAATGAGCAGTTCTTC
V: TRBV2; length: 15; D: .; J: TRBJ2-3; size: .; CDR3: CATFRHGSGTDTQYF; DNA: TGTGCCACCTTTCGCCACGGGAGCGGCACAGATACGCAGTATTTT
V: TRBV2; length: 15; D: TRBD2; J: TRBJ2-7; size: .; CDR3: CASQIGLAGAYEQYF; DNA: TGTGCCAGTCAGATAGGACTAGCGGGAGCGTACGAGCAGTACTTC
V: TRBV30; length: 13; D: TRBD1; J: TRBJ2-7; size: .; CDR3: CAWMSPGGSEQYF; DNA: TGTGCCTGGATGTCGCCAGGGGGAAGCGAGCAGTACTTC
V: TRBV6-2/TRBV6-3; length: 16; D: TRBD1; J: TRBJ1-5; size: .; CDR3: CASSSRGANSNQPQHF; DNA: TGTGCCAGCAGTTCCAGGGGGGCGAATAGCAATCAGCCCCAGCATTTT
V: TRBV18; length: 13; D: .; J: TRBJ2-5; size: once; CDR3: CASSPGGGETQYF; DNA: TGTGCCAGCTCACCAGGGGGCGGAGAGACCCAGTACTTC
V: TRBV5-4; length: 14; D: .; J: TRBJ1-1; size: .; CDR3: CASSPDRMNTEAFF; DNA: TGTGCCAGCAGCCCCGACAGAATGAACACTGAAGCTTTCTTT
V: TRBV3-1/TRBV3-2; length: 14; D: .; J: TRBJ1-1; size: .; CDR3: CASSPTSGNTEAFF; DNA: TGTGCCAGCAGCCCCACCTCAGGGAACACTGAAGCTTTCTTT
V: TRBV6-5; length: 14; D: .; J: TRBJ2-7; size: .; CDR3: CASKDEGGAHEQYF; DNA: TGTGCCAGCAAAGATGAAGGAGGGGCCCACGAGCAGTACTTC
V: TRBV4-1; length: 16; D: .; J: TRBJ2-7; size: few; CDR3: CASSQAPTGGPYEQYF; DNA: TGCGCCAGCAGCCAAGCCCCCACTGGGGGCCCCTACGAGCAGTACTTC
V: TRBV11-2; length: 16; D: TRBD2; J: TRBJ2-1; size: .; CDR3: CASSPSTSGRAYEQFF; DNA: TGTGCCAGCAGCCCCTCGACTAGCGGGAGGGCCTATGAGCAGTTCTTC
V: TRBV9; length: 16; D: TRBD1; J: TRBJ2-7; size: .; CDR3: CASSSQDRGISYEQYF; DNA: TGTGCCAGCAGCTCCCAGGACAGGGGGATTTCTTACGAGCAGTACTTC
V: TRBV3-1/TRBV3-2; length: 12; D: .; J: TRBJ1-2; size: .; CDR3: CASSQTSGGYTF; DNA: TGTGCCAGCAGCCAAACGAGTGGTGGCTACACCTTC
V: TRBV5-6; length: 12; D: .; J: TRBJ1-6; size: .; CDR3: CASSLADSPLHF; DNA: TGTGCCAGCAGCTTGGCGGATTCACCCCTCCACTTT
V: TRBV11-3; length: 15; D: .; J: TRBJ2-1; size: .; CDR3: CASSLGQGTSNEQFF; DNA: TGTGCCAGCAGCTTAGGCCAGGGGACGTCCAATGAGCAGTTCTTC
V: TRBV6-5; length: 15; D: TRBD2; J: TRBJ2-5; size: .; CDR3: CASSQTSGRTGTQYF; DNA: TGTGCCAGCAGTCAGACTAGCGGGAGAACGGGGACCCAGTACTTC
V: TRBV18; length: 16; D: TRBD2; J: TRBJ2-5; size: .; CDR3: CASSPFTSGTEETQYF; DNA: TGTGCCAGCTCACCATTTACTAGCGGGACGGAGGAGACCCAGTACTTC
V: TRBV7-9; length: 15; D: .; J: TRBJ1-1; size: .; CDR3: CASSPRLDTNTEAFF; DNA: TGTGCCAGCAGCCCGCGGCTGGACACGAACACTGAAGCTTTCTTT
V: TRBV6-1; length: 15; D: .; J: TRBJ2-5; size: .; CDR3: CASSDDYTAKETQYF; DNA: TGTGCCAGCAGTGACGACTACACGGCTAAAGAGACCCAGTACTTC
V: TRBV9; length: 15; D: TRBD2; J: TRBJ2-1; size: .; CDR3: CASSSSGANYNEQFF; DNA: TGTGCCAGCAGCTCTAGCGGGGCTAACTACAATGAGCAGTTCTTC
V: TRBV4-1; length: 15; D: .; J: TRBJ1-4; size: once; CDR3: CASSHIPPGVEKLFF; DNA: TGCGCCAGCAGCCATATTCCCCCAGGGGTGGAAAAACTGTTTTTT
V: TRBV11-2; length: 15; D: TRBD2; J: TRBJ2-2; size: .; CDR3: CASRDISGRTGELFF; DNA: TGTGCCAGCAGGGATATTAGCGGGAGAACCGGGGAGCTGTTTTTT
V: TRBV5-4; length: 14; D: TRBD2; J: TRBJ2-1; size: few; CDR3: CASRLLAGSYEQFF; DNA: TGTGCCAGCAGGTTACTAGCGGGATCTTATGAGCAGTTCTTC
V: TRBV12-3/TRBV12-4; length: 13; D: TRBD2; J: TRBJ2-1; size: .; CDR3: CASSGLAGGEQFF; DNA: TGTGCCAGCAGTGGCCTAGCGGGAGGTGAGCAGTTCTTC
V: TRBV30; length: 18; D: TRBD2; J: TRBJ2-7; size: .; CDR3: CAWSLKAGGGRRSYEQYF; DNA: TGTGCCTGGAGTCTAAAGGCGGGGGGAGGACGCCGCTCCTACGAGCAGTACTTC
V: TRBV11-2; length: 14; D: .; J: TRBJ1-3; size: many; CDR3: CASSPSTGGNTIYF; DNA: TGTGCCAGCAGCCCGTCGACCGGGGGAAACACCATATATTTT
V: TRBV5-8; length: 18; D: .; J: TRBJ2-1; size: .; CDR3: CASPVGWEGGTTYNEQFF; DNA: TGTGCCAGCCCCGTGGGTTGGGAGGGGGGGACTACCTACAATGAGCAGTTCTTC
V: TRBV18; length: 13; D: TRBD1; J: TRBJ1-1; size: .; CDR3: CASSSRQGTEAFF; DNA: TGTGCCAGCTCTTCCAGACAGGGCACTGAAGCTTTCTTT
V: TRBV18; length: 14; D: .; J: TRBJ2-3; size: .; CDR3: CASSPAGSTDTQYF; DNA: TGTGCCAGCTCACCAGCGGGGAGCACAGATACGCAGTATTTT
V: TRBV7-2; length: 14; D: TRBD1; J: TRBJ2-3; size: once; CDR3: CASSWGTGADTQYF; DNA: TGTGCCAGCAGCTGGGGGACAGGGGCCGATACGCAGTATTTT
V: TRBV18; length: 15; D: .; J: TRBJ2-5; size: .; CDR3: CASSPGQGGGETQYF; DNA: TGTGCCAGCTCACCCGGACAGGGCGGGGGAGAGACCCAGTACTTC
V: TRBV23-1; length: 20; D: TRBD1; J: TRBJ1-3; size: .; CDR3: CASPLGQGFLFSRSGNTIYF; DNA: TGCGCCAGCCCCCTCGGACAGGGGTTTTTATTCAGCCGCTCTGGAAACACCATATATTTT
V: TRBV30; length: 14; D: .; J: TRBJ1-1; size: few; CDR3: CAWREPTANTEAFF; DNA: TGTGCCTGGAGAGAGCCGACAGCTAACACTGAAGCTTTCTTT
V: TRBV6-5; length: 15; D: TRBD1; J: TRBJ1-6; size: .; CDR3: CASSYNDRGNSPLHF; DNA: TGTGCCAGCAGTTACAACGACAGGGGGAATTCACCCCTCCACTTT
V: TRBV6-6; length: 15; D: TRBD2; J: TRBJ2-1; size: .; CDR3: CASSDLAGGNNEQFF; DNA: TGTGCCAGCAGTGATCTAGCGGGAGGTAACAATGAGCAGTTCTTC
V: TRBV29-1; length: 13; D: .; J: TRBJ2-7; size: .; CDR3: CSVRRGRDYEQYF; DNA: TGCAGCGTCCGCCGCGGTCGGGACTACGAGCAGTACTTC